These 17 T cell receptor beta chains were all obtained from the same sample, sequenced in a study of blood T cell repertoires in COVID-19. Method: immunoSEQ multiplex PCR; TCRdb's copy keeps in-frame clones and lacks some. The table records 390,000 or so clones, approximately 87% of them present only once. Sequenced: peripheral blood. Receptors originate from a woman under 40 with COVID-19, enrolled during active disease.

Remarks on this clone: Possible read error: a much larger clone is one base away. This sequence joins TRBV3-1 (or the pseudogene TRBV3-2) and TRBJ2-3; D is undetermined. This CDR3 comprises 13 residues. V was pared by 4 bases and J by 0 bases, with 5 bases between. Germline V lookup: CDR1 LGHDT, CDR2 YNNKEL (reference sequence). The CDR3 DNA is TGTGCCAGCAGCCGCGAGAGCACAGATACGCAGTATTTT. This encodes CASSRESTDTQYF.

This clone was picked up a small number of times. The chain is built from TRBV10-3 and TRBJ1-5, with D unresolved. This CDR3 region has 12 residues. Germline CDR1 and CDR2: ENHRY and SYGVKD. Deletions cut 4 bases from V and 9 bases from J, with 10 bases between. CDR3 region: CAISGGPGPQHF. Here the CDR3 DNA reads TGTGCCATCAGTGGCGGGCCTGGGCCCCAGCATTTT.

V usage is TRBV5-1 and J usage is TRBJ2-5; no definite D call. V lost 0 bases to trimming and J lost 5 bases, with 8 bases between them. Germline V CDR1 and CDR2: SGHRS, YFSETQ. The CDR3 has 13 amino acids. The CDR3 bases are TGCGCCAGCAGCTTGGGGAGTTGGGAGACCCAGTACTTC. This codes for CASSLGSWETQYF.

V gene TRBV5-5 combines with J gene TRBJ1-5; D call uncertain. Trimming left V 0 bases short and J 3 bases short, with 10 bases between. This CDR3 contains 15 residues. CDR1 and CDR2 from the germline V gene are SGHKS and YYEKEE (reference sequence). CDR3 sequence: CASSLEEGLNQPQHF. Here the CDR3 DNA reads TGTGCCAGCAGCTTGGAGGAGGGCCTCAATCAGCCCCAGCATTTT.

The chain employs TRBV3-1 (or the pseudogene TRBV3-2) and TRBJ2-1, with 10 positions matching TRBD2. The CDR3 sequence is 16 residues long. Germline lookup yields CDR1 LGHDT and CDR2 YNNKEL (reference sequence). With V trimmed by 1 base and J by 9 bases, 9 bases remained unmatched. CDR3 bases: TGTGCCAGCAGCCAAGTCCTAGCGGGAGTCATTGGTGAGCAGTTCTTC. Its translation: CASSQVLAGVIGEQFF.

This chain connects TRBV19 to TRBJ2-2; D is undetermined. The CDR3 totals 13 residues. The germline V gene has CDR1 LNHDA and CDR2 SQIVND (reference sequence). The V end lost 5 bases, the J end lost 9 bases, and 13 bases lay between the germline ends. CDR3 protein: CASSPDTSWELFF. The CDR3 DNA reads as TGTGCCAGTAGTCCAGACACCTCCTGGGAGCTGTTTTTT.

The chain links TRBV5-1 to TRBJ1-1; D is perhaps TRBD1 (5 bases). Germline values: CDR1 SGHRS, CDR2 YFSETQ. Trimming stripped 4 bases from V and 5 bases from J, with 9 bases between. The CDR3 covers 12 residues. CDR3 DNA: TGCGCCAGCAGCCGTCCAGGGACTGAAGCTTTCTTT. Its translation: CASSRPGTEAFF.

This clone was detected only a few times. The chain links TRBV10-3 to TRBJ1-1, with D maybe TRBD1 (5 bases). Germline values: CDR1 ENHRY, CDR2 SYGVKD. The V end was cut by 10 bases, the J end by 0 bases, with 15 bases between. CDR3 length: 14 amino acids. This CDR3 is CATSGRQMNTEAFF. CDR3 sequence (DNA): TGTGCCACCTCGGGCCGACAGATGAACACTGAAGCTTTCTTT.

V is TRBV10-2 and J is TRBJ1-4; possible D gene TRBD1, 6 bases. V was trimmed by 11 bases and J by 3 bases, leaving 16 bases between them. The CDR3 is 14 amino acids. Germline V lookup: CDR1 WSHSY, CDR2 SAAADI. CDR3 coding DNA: TGCGCCCGCACTAACAGGGAGTCTAATGAAAAACTGTTTTTT. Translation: CARTNRESNEKLFF.

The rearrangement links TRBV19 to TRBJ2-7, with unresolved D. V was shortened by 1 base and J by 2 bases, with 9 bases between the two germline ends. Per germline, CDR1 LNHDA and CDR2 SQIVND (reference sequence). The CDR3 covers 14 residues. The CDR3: CASSIGGNTYEQYF. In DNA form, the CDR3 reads TGTGCCAGTAGTATAGGAGGTAATACCTACGAGCAGTACTTC.

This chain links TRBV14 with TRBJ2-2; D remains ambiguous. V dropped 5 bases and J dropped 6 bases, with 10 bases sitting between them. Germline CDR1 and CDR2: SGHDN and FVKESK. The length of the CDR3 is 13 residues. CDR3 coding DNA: TGTGCCAGCAGCTCGACCGGAGCCGGGGAGCTGTTTTTT. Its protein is CASSSTGAGELFF.

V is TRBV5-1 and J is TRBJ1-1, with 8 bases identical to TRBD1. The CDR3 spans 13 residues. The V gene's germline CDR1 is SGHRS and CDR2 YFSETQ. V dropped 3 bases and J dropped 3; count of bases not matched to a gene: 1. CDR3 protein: CASSSTGDTEAFF. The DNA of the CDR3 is TGCGCCAGCAGCTCGACAGGGGACACTGAAGCTTTCTTT.

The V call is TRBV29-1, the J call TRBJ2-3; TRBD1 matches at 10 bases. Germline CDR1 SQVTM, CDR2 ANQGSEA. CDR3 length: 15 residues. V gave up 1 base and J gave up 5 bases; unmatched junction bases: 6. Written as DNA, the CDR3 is TGCAGCGTTGAAGGACAGGGGGCGTTCAGAGATACGCAGTATTTT. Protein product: CSVEGQGAFRDTQYF.

DNA of the CDR3: TGTGCCAGCAGTCCGGGACTAACTAACAATCAGCCCCAGCATTTT. It codes for CASSPGLTNNQPQHF. The chain is built from TRBV6-5 and TRBJ1-5, with D possibly matching TRBD1 (5 bases). CDR1 MNHEY and CDR2 SVGAGI come from the germline V gene. Trimming removed 5 bases from V and 3 bases from J, with 14 bases in between. The CDR3 is made up of 15 amino acids.

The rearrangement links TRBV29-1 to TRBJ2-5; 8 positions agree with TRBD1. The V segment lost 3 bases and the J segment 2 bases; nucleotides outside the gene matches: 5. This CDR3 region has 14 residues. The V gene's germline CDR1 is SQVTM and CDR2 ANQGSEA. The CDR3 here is CSVELRQGQETQYF. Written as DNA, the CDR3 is TGCAGCGTTGAGCTCAGACAGGGGCAAGAGACCCAGTACTTC.

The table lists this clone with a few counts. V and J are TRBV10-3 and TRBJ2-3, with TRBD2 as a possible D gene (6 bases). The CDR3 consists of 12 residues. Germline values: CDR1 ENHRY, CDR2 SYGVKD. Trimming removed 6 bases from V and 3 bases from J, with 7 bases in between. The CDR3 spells CAISGGTDTQYF. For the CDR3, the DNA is TGTGCCATCAGCGGAGGGACAGATACGCAGTATTTT.

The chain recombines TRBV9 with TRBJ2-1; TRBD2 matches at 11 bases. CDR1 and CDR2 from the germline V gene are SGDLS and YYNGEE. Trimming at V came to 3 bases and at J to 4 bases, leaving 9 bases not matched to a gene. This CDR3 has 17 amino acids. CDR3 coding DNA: TGTGCCAGCAGCGCCTCTAGCGGGAGGATGTATTACAATGAGCAGTTCTTC. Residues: CASSASSGRMYYNEQFF.